This entry lists 26 T cell receptor beta chains sequenced from one sample in a study of T cells in Graves' hyperthyroidism and ophthalmopathy. TCR beta CDR3 regions were amplified from RNA transcripts. HTBI primers were employed in a first-round RT-PCR of the TCR CDR3. TCRdb analysed the multiplex PCR reads with MiXCR anew, one entry per CDR3 protein. This table has roughly 750,000 distinct CDR3 sequences, 16% appearing once. Material for sequencing was blood. These receptors were collected from a man aged 18 to 29 with Graves' hyperthyroidism.

This clonotype came up many times. The chain employs TRBV3-1 and TRBJ2-7, with 7 positions matching TRBD1. Germline V gives CDR1 LGHDT, CDR2 YNNKEL (reference sequence). The CDR3 is 15 amino acids. J gave up 0 bases and V 3 bases, and 5 bases lay outside the gene matches. CDR3 in amino acids: CASSQTWDSSYEQYF. In nucleotides, the CDR3 is TGTGCCAGCAGCCAGACCTGGGACAGCTCCTACGAGCAGTACTTC.

This clonotype was seen at least ten times. The chain has TRBV29-1 and TRBJ2-2; 7 bases are shared with TRBD1. Germline CDR1 reads SQVTM; CDR2 reads ANQGSEA. This CDR3 has 15 residues. The V and J ends lost 6 bases and 0 bases, in that order; junction bases with no gene match: 7. The CDR3 is CSVSTGTANTGELFF. DNA of the CDR3: TGCAGCGTCTCCACCGGGACAGCGAACACCGGGGAGCTGTTTTTT.

This clonotype was detected many times. The gene calls are TRBV6-1 and TRBJ1-1; tentatively, D is TRBD1 (5 bases). Deletions cut 3 bases from V and 4 bases from J, with 9 bases between. The CDR3 has 13 residues. CDR1 and CDR2 from the germline V gene are MNHNS and SASEGT. This CDR3 is CASSDRAGTEAFF. The CDR3, as DNA: TGTGCCAGCAGTGACAGGGCGGGCACTGAAGCTTTCTTT.

Regarding this clonotype: A read error is likely, as this CDR3 ends without the conserved phenylalanine or tryptophan. This chain links TRBV6-1 with TRBJ2-2; 9 bases line up with TRBD1. Looked up from germline, CDR1 is MNHNS and CDR2 is SASEGT. The CDR3 runs to 17 residues. After removal of 7 bases from V and 0 bases from J, the junction contained 9 bases not matched to a gene. The CDR3 loop reads CASTGDRVLANTGELFS. The CDR3 nucleotides read TGTGCCAGCACCGGGGACAGGGTCTTAGCGAACACCGGGGAGCTGTTTTCT.

The table lists this clonotype with a few counts. This sequence joins TRBV29-1 and TRBJ1-2, with unresolved D. Trimming shortened V by 6 bases and J by 6 bases, and 23 bases separated the two germline ends. The CDR3 covers 15 residues. CDR1 is SQVTM and CDR2 is ANQGSEA in the germline V gene. Written as DNA, the CDR3 is TGCAGCGTCCTTTCTGGGAGACCGTTAGTTGATGGCTACACCTTC. This translates into CSVLSGRPLVDGYTF. The whole variable domain, filled in from reference TRBV29-1 and TRBJ1-2, reads SAVISQKPSRDICQRGTSLTIQCQVDSQVTMMFWYRQQPGQSLTLIATANQGSEATYESGFVIDKFPISRPNLTFSTLTVSNMSPEDSSIYLCSVLSGRPLVDGYTFGSGTRLTVV.

This clonotype was detected only a few times. The chain uses TRBV29-1 and TRBJ1-3; D is unclear. The length of the CDR3 is 14 residues. CDR1 SQVTM and CDR2 ANQGSEA come from the germline V gene. The V and J ends lost 2 bases and 4 bases respectively, with 12 bases between them. The CDR3 nucleotides read TGCAGCGTTGAACCGCGGCGTGCGGGAAACACCATATATTTT. This gives the protein CSVEPRRAGNTIYF.

In nucleotides, the CDR3 is TGTGCCAGCAGCTTCTGGGGGGAGGGGAATGAGCAGTTCTTC. Encoded protein: CASSFWGEGNEQFF. The J gene is TRBJ2-1, the V gene TRBV7-9; 7 nucleotides align to TRBD2. The germline V gene encodes CDR1 SEHNR and CDR2 FQNEAQ (reference sequence). Trimming cost V 3 bases and J 7 bases; bases outside gene matches: 6. This CDR3 is 14 amino acids long.

The rearrangement joins TRBV7-2 to TRBJ2-1; a weak D match, TRBD2 (6 bases). V dropped 3 bases and J dropped 7 bases, with 10 bases sitting between them. The germline CDR1 and CDR2 sequences are SGHTA and FQGNSA. The CDR3 spans 13 residues. The CDR3 loop reads CASSLALANEQFF. Written as DNA, the CDR3 is TGTGCCAGCAGCTTGGCCCTAGCGAATGAGCAGTTCTTC.

The rearrangement links TRBV18 to TRBJ1-6; a possible D gene is TRBD1 (6 bases). The CDR3 extends over 15 amino acids. V lost 4 bases and J lost 5, with 12 bases in between. CDR1 is KGHSH, CDR2 LQKENI, per germline. CDR3 DNA sequence: TGTGCCAGCTCACTTGGGACAAGGGATAATTCACCCCTCCACTTT. Protein product: CASSLGTRDNSPLHF.

This chain joins TRBV20-1 and TRBJ2-7; D gene unclear. The CDR3 has 12 residues. The germline gives CDR1 DFQATT, CDR2 SNEGSKA (reference sequence). V was clipped by 3 bases and J by 6 bases, with 12 bases between them. The CDR3 DNA reads as TGCAGTGCTAGCAGCCGGGTCGTCGAGCAGTACTTC. It specifies CSASSRVVEQYF.

V is TRBV6-2 or TRBV6-3 and J is TRBJ1-6, with no clear D. Germline assignment: CDR1 MNHEY and CDR2 SVGEGT. This CDR3 is 14 amino acids long. The V gene lost 0 bases and the J gene lost 8 bases, with 8 bases spanning the gap. The DNA for the CDR3 is TGTGCCAGCAGTTACTCCCCAGGATATTCACCCCTCCACTTT. Protein: CASSYSPGYSPLHF.

J is TRBJ2-1 and V is TRBV4-3; 12 nucleotides line up with TRBD1. The ends lost 8 bases at V and 10 bases at J; junction bases unmatched: 12. CDR1 and CDR2 (germline): LGHNA, YSLEER. CDR3 length equals 15 residues. The CDR3 DNA reads TGCGCCAGCGGATATCGGGACAGGGGGCTAGGGGAGCAGTTCTTC. Its protein is CASGYRDRGLGEQFF.

The chain employs TRBV30 and TRBJ2-7; 13 bases are shared with TRBD2. There are 15 residues in the CDR3. CDR1 GTSNPN and CDR2 SVGIG come from the germline V gene (reference sequence). V trimming: 3 bases; J trimming: 3 bases; junction bases outside the gene matches: 5. This CDR3 reads CAWRSGLAGVYEQYF. CDR3 DNA sequence: TGTGCCTGGAGGTCCGGACTAGCGGGAGTCTACGAGCAGTACTTC.

This clonotype was recorded at least ten times. The chain is built from TRBV20-1 and TRBJ2-1; possible D gene TRBD1, 6 bases. Germline V lookup: CDR1 DFQATT, CDR2 SNEGSKA (reference sequence). The V end lost 0 bases, the J end lost 4 bases, and 13 bases lay between the germline ends. The CDR3 has 15 residues. In DNA form, the CDR3 reads TGCAGTGCTAGAGATCCGAGACAGGCTTACAATGAGCAGTTCTTC. Translating gives CSARDPRQAYNEQFF.

This clonotype was recorded many times. V is TRBV7-9 and J is TRBJ2-7, with D possibly matching TRBD2 (5 bases). Trimming pared 5 bases from V and 1 base from J, leaving 12 bases between. Germline CDR1 and CDR2: SEHNR and FQNEAQ (reference sequence). This CDR3 contains 14 residues. CDR3 coding DNA: TGTGCCAGCAGCGCCGCCGGGGTATCCTACGAGCAGTACTTC. Protein: CASSAAGVSYEQYF.

The rearrangement uses TRBV4-2 and TRBJ1-4; TRBD1 matches 9 bases. CDR1 is LGHNA and CDR2 is YNFKEQ in the germline V gene. The CDR3 length is 15 residues. The trim removed 7 bases at V and 5 bases at J, leaving 8 bases unmatched. The CDR3 DNA is TGTGCCAGCACCCGAGACGGGACAGGGAATGAAAAACTGTTTTTT. This translates into CASTRDGTGNEKLFF.

The chain couples TRBV9 to TRBJ2-7, with D tentatively TRBD1 (6 bases). With 1 base removed from V and 7 bases from J, the gap between germline ends came to 18 bases. Germline values: CDR1 SGDLS, CDR2 YYNGEE. The CDR3 extends over 15 amino acids. CDR3 residues: CASSVKSQGWLEQYF. The CDR3 nucleotides read TGTGCCAGCAGCGTAAAGTCCCAGGGGTGGCTTGAGCAGTACTTC. The full variable domain, rest sourced from reference TRBV9 and TRBJ2-7, is DSGVTQTPKHLITATGQRVTLRCSPRSGDLSVYWYQQSLDQGLQFLIQYYNGEERAKGNILERFSAQQFPDLHSELNLSSLELGDSALYFCASSVKSQGWLEQYFGPGTRLTVT.

This clonotype was seen only a few times. This chain uses TRBV27 with TRBJ2-2; 10 bases line up with TRBD2. The CDR3 contains 16 residues. Germline V gives CDR1 MNHEY, CDR2 SMNVEV (reference sequence). V was clipped by 1 base and J by 5 bases; unmatched bases: 4. CDR3 DNA sequence: TGTGCCAGCAGTTTATACAGGACTAGCGGTACCGGGGAGCTGTTTTTT. Translating it yields CASSLYRTSGTGELFF.

The gene calls are TRBV29-1 and TRBJ2-1, with 8 bases fitting TRBD2. The CDR3 is 14 residues long. Germline values: CDR1 SQVTM, CDR2 ANQGSEA. After removal of 4 bases from V and 3 bases from J, the junction contained 5 bases not matched to a gene. The CDR3: CSVGPSGFYNEQFF. The CDR3 coding sequence is TGCAGCGTTGGTCCTAGCGGGTTCTACAATGAGCAGTTCTTC.

In this sample, this clonotype turned up many times. The rearrangement joins TRBV7-9 to TRBJ2-1; D may be TRBD2 (6 bases). Germline CDR1 SEHNR, CDR2 FQNEAQ (reference sequence). This CDR3 contains 16 residues. V was pared by 1 base and J by 0 bases, with 10 bases between. The CDR3 protein is CASSLDWRGSYNEQFF. CDR3 nucleotide sequence: TGTGCCAGCAGCTTAGATTGGCGGGGCTCCTACAATGAGCAGTTCTTC.

This clonotype was seen ten or more times. V gene TRBV2 combines with J gene TRBJ2-3; TRBD1 matches 9 bases. V dropped 1 base and J dropped 4; count of bases not matched to a gene: 0. CDR1 SNHLY and CDR2 FYNNEI come from the germline V gene. CDR3 size: 14 residues. The CDR3 loop reads CASSEGTGADTQYF. For the CDR3, the DNA is TGTGCCAGCAGTGAAGGGACAGGGGCAGATACGCAGTATTTT.

This clonotype came up many times. The chain uses TRBV5-5 and TRBJ2-3; 12 bases are a match to TRBD2. The CDR3 contains 16 residues. Germline-derived CDR1 and CDR2 are SGHKS and YYEKEE (reference sequence). J gave up 4 bases and V 4 bases, and 7 bases lay outside the gene matches. The CDR3 DNA is TGTGCCAGCAGCCCGACTAGCGGGAGTAGGGCAGATACGCAGTATTTT. Translating it yields CASSPTSGSRADTQYF.

This sequence joins TRBV4-3 and TRBJ2-1, with 8 positions matching TRBD2. V was clipped by 0 bases and J by 5 bases; unmatched bases: 3. The CDR3 spans 15 residues. Germline loops: CDR1 LGHNA, CDR2 YSLEER. The CDR3 loop is CASSQEDSGNNEQFF. In nucleotides, the CDR3 is TGCGCCAGCAGCCAAGAGGATAGCGGGAACAATGAGCAGTTCTTC.

This clonotype was seen many times. The V and J genes are TRBV28 and TRBJ1-1, with a possible D match to TRBD1 (5 bases). Germline lookup yields CDR1 MDHEN and CDR2 SYDVKM. Trimming cost V 8 bases and J 4 bases, with 20 bases left between them. CDR3 length: 15 residues. The CDR3 region is CASLFSGSLGTEAFF. The CDR3 nucleotides are TGTGCCAGCCTGTTTTCAGGGAGCCTGGGCACTGAAGCTTTCTTT.

This clonotype was seen a handful of times. CDR3 sequence: CATSDGFQEAFF. In DNA form, the CDR3 reads TGTGCCACCAGTGATGGGTTTCAGGAAGCTTTCTTT. This rearrangement joins TRBV24-1 to TRBJ1-1, with no clear D. Trimming removed 3 bases from V and 8 bases from J, with 9 bases in between. CDR1 and CDR2 from the germline V gene are KGHDR and SFDVKD. This CDR3 is 12 amino acids long.

This clonotype was counted ten times or more. V is TRBV28 and J is TRBJ1-1; weak D call: TRBD1 (6 bases). CDR3 length equals 15 residues. The germline CDR1 and CDR2 sequences are MDHEN and SYDVKM. V shed 4 bases and J shed 11 bases, with 23 bases lying between them. The CDR3 here is CASSSITRGGETAFF. The CDR3 coding sequence is TGTGCCAGCAGTTCTATTACCCGAGGGGGGGAGACTGCTTTCTTT.